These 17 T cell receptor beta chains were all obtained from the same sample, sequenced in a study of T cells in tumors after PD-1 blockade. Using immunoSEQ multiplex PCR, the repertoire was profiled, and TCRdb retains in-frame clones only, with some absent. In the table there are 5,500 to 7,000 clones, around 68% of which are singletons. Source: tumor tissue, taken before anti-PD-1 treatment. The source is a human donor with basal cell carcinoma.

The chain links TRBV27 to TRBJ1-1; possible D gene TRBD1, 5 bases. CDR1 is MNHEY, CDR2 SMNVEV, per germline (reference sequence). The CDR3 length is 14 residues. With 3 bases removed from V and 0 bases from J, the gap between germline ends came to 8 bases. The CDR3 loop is CASSFTGLNTEAFF. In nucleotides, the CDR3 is TGTGCCAGCAGTTTCACAGGCTTGAACACTGAAGCTTTCTTT.

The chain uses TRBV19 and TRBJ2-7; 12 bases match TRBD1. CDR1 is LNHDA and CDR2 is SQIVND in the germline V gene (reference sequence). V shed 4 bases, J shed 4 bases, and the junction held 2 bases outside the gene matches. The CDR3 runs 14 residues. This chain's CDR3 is CASSKGQGAYEQYF. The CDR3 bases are TGTGCCAGTAGTAAGGGACAGGGGGCTTACGAGCAGTACTTC.

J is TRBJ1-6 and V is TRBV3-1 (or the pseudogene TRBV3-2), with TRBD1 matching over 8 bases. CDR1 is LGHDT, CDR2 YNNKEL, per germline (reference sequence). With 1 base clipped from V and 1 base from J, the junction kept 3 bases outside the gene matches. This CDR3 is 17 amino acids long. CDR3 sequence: CASSQGQGFSYNSPLHF. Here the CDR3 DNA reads TGTGCCAGCAGCCAAGGACAGGGGTTTTCCTATAATTCACCCCTCCACTTT.

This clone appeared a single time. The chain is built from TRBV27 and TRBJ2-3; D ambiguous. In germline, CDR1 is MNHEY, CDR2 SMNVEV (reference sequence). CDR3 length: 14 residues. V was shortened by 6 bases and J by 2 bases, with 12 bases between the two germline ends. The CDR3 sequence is CASRSYKYTDTQYF. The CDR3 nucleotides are TGTGCCAGCAGATCGTACAAATACACAGATACGCAGTATTTT.

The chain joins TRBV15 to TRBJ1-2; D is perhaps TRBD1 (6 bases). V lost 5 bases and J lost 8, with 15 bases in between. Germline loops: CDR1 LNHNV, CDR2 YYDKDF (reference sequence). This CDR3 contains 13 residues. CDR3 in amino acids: CATSHRQARGYTF. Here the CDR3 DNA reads TGTGCCACCAGCCACCGACAGGCCCGAGGCTACACCTTC.

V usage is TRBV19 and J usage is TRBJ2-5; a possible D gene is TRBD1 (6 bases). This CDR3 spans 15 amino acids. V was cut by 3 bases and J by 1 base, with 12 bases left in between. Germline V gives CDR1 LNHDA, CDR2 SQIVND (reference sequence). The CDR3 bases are TGTGCCAGTAGTATTCAGGGGCACCTCCAAGAGACCCAGTACTTC. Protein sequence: CASSIQGHLQETQYF.

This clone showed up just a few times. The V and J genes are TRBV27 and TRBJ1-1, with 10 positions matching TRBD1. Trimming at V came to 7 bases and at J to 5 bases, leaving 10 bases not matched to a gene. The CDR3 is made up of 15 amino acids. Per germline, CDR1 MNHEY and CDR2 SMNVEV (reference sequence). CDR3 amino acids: CASTNEGTGATEAFF. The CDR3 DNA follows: TGTGCCAGCACAAACGAAGGGACAGGGGCGACTGAAGCTTTCTTT.

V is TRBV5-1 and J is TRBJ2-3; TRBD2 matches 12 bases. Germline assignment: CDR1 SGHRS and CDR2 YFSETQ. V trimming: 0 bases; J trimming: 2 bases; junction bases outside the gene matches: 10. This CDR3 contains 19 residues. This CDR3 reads CASSLDRTSGVFVTDTQYF. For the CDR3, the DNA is TGCGCCAGCAGCTTGGACAGGACTAGCGGGGTCTTTGTCACAGATACGCAGTATTTT.

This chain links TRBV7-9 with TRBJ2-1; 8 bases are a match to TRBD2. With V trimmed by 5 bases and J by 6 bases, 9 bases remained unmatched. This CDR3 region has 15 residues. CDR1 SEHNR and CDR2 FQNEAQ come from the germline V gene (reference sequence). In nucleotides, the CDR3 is TGTGCCAGCAGCGACCGCTTGCGGGGGGTCAATGAGCAGTTCTTC. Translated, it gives CASSDRLRGVNEQFF.

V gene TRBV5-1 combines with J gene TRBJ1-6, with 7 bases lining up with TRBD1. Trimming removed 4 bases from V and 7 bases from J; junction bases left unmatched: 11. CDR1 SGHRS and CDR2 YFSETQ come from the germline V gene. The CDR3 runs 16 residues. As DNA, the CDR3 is TGCGCCAGCAGCCACCGGGACAGAGGATTGAATTCACCCCTCCACTTT. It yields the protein CASSHRDRGLNSPLHF.

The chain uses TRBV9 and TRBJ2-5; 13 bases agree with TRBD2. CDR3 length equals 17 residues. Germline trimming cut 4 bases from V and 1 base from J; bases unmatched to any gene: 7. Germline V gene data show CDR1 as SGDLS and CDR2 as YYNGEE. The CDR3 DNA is TGTGCCAGCAGCCATCCCAGACTAGCGGGGGGCCAAGAGACCCAGTACTTC. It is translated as CASSHPRLAGGQETQYF.

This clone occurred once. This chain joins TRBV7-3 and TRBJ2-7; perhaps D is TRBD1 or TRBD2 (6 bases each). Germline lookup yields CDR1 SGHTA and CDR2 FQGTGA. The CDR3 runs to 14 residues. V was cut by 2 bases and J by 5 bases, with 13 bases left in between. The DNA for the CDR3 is TGTGCCAGCAGCTTATTTGGGGGGCCCCACGAGCAGTACTTC. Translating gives CASSLFGGPHEQYF.

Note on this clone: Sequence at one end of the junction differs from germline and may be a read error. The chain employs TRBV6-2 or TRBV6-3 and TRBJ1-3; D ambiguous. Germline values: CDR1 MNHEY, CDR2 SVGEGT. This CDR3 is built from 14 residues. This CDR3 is CASSYRRSANTIYF. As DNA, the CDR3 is TGTGCCAGCAGTTACAGACGGTCTGCAAACACCATATATTTT.

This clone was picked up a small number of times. The CDR3 is CATTAGGLTDTQYF. CDR3 nucleotides: TGTGCCACTACCGCGGGGGGACTCACAGATACGCAGTATTTT. The chain employs TRBV30 and TRBJ2-3; TRBD2 matches at 8 bases. V gave up 8 bases and J gave up 2 bases; unmatched junction bases: 9. This CDR3 is built from 14 residues. CDR1 is GTSNPN, CDR2 SVGIG, per germline (reference sequence).

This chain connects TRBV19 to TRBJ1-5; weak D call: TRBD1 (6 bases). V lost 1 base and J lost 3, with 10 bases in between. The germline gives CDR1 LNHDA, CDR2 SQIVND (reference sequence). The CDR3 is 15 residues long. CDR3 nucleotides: TGTGCCAGTAGTATAGGGGACATACTCAATCAGCCCCAGCATTTT. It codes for CASSIGDILNQPQHF. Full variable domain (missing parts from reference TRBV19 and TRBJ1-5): DGGITQSPKYLFRKEGQNVTLSCEQNLNHDAMYWYRQDPGQGLRLIYYSQIVNDFQKGDIAEGYSVSREKKESFPLTVTSAQKNPTAFYLCASSIGDILNQPQHFGDGTRLSIL.

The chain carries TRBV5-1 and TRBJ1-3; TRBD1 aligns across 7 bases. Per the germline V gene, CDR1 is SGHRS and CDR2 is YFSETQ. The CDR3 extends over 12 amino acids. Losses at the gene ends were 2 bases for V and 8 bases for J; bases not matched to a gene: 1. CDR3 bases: TGCGCCAGCAGCTTAGGGGGCGACACCATATATTTT. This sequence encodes CASSLGGDTIYF.

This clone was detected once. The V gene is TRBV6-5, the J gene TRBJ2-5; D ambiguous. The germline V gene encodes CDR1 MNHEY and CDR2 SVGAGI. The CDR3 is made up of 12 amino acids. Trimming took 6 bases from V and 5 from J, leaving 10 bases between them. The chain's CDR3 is CASSVYRETQYF. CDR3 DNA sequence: TGTGCCAGCAGCGTTTATCGGGAGACCCAGTACTTC.